The source of this T cell receptor beta chain is a study of spatial heterogeneity in lung cancer. Noted time point: sample taken at primary tumor resection. Whole RNA from tumor, nontumor lung or frozen PBMC was sequenced unsorted. The study tagged each TCR cDNA molecule with a unique molecular identifier. MiXCR, applied by TCRdb to the 5' RACE reads, yields one record per CDR3 protein. This sample has 40,000 to 50,000 distinct CDR3 sequences, with about an eighth found just once. Ten or more counts support this clonotype. The germline V gene encodes CDR1 DFQATT and CDR2 SNEGSKA (reference sequence). V shed 4 bases and J shed 7 bases, with 14 bases lying between them. The CDR3 covers 12 residues.

This chain links TRBV20-1 with TRBJ2-7, with a tentative D call TRBD1 (5 bases). The source is a male donor with early-stage non-small cell lung cancer. Here the sequenced sample was PBMCs, taken at surgery. CDR3 sequence (DNA): TGCAGTGCTACGAATACAGGAGCTGAGCAGTACTTC. Protein product: CSATNTGAEQYF.